This T cell receptor (beta chain) originates from a study of blood T cell repertoires in COVID-19. CDR3 length: 11 amino acids. The V gene's germline CDR1 is SNHLY and CDR2 FYNNEI. V lost 6 bases to trimming and J lost 7 bases, with 9 bases between them. In the study's own analysis: By means of reference gene primer amplification, nucleated cell counts were estimated. Clones were sequenced by immunoSEQ multiplex PCR, and TCRdb holds only the in-frame ones, with some missing. The V and J calls and clone size are taken from that table; D and trimming were inferred from the DNA. In the table there are 110,000 or so clones, more than 75% of which are singletons.

The chain employs TRBV2 and TRBJ1-2; D uncertain. The sample consisted of peripheral blood. This TCR came from a woman aged 40 to 55 with acute or convalescent COVID-19. The CDR3 region has the DNA TGTGCCAGCAGGGAGAGGGTTGGCTACACCTTC. Translated, it gives CASRERVGYTF.